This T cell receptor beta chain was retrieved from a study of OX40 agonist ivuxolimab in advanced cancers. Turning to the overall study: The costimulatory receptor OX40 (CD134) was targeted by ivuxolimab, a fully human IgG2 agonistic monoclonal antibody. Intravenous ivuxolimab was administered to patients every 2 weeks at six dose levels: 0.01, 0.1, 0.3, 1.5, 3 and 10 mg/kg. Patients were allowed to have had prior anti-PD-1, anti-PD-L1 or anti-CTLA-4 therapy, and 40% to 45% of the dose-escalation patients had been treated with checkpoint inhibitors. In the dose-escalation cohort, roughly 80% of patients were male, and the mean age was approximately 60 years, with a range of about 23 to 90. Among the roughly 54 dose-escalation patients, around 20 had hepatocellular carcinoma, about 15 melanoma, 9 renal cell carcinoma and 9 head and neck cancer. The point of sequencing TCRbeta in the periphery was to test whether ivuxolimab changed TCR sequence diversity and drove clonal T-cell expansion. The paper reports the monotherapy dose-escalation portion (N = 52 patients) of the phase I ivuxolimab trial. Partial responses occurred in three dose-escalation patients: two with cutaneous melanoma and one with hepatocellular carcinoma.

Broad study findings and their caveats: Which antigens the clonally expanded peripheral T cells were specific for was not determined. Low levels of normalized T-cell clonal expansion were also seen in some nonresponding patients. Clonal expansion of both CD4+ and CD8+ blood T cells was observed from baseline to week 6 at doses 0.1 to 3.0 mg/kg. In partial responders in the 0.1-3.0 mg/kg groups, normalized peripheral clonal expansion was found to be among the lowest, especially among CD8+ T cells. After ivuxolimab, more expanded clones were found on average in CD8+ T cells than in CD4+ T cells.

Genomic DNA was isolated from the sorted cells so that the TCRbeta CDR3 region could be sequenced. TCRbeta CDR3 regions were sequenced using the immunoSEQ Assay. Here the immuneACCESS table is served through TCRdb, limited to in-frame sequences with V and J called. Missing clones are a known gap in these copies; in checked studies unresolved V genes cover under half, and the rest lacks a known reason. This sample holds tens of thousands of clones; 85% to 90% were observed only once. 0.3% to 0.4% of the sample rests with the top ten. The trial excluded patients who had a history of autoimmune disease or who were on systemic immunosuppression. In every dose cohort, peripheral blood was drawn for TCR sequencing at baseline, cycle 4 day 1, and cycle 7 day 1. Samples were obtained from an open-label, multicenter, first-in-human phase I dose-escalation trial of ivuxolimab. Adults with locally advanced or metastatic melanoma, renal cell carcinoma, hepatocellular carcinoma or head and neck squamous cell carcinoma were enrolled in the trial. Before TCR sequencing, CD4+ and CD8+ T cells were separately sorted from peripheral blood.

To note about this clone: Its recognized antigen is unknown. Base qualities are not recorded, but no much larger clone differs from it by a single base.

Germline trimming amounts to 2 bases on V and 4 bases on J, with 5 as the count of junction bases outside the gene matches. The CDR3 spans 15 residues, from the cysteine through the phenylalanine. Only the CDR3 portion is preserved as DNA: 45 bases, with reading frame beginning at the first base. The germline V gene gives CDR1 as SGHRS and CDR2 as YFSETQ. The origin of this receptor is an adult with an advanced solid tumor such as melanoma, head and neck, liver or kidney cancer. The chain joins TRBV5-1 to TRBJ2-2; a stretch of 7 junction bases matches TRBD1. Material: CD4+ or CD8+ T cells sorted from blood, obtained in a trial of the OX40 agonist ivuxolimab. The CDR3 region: CASSLRQGSTGELFF. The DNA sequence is TGCGCCAGCAGCTTACGACAGGGAAGCACCGGGGAGCTGTTTTTT.